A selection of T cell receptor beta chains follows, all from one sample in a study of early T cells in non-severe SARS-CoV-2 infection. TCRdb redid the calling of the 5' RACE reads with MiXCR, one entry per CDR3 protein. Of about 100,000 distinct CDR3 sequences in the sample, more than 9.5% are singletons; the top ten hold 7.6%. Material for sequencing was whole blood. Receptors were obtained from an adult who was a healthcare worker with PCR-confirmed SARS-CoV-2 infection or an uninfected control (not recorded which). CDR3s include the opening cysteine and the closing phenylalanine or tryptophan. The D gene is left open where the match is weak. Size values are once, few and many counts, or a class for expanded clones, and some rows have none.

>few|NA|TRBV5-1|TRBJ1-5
TGCGCCAGCAGCTTGAACTACAATCAGCCCCAGCATTTT
CASSLNYNQPQHF
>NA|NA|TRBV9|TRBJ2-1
TGTGCCAGCGATGGGGACGGTGGTGAGCAGTTCTTC
CASDGDGGEQFF
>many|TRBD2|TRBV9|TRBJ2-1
TGTGCCAGCAGCGTAGGACTAGCGGGAGGGCCGAAGGAGCAGTTCTTC
CASSVGLAGGPKEQFF
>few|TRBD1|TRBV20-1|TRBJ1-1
TGCAGTGCTAGAATCCCGCCAGGGGGCTCGCCCGGGAACACTGAAGCTTTCTTT
CSARIPPGGSPGNTEAFF
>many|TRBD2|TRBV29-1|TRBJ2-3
TGCAGCGTGGGGGGGGAATGGAGTATAGATACGCAGTATTTT
CSVGGEWSIDTQYF
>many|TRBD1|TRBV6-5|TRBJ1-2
TGTGCCAGCAGTTCAACAGGGGTATTCGGCTACACCTTC
CASSSTGVFGYTF
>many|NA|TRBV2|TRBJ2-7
TGTGCCAGCACCTACCGGGACTCCAGCTACGAGCAGTACTTC
CASTYRDSSYEQYF
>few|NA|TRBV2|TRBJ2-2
TGTGCCAGCAGTACCCAGGCCGGGGAGCTGTTTTTT
CASSTQAGELFF
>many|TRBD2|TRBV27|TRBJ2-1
TGTGCCAGCAGTTCGACAGGATTCCGTCTAGCGGGAAATGAGCAGTTCTTC
CASSSTGFRLAGNEQFF
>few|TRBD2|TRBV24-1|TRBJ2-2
TGTGCCACCGGGACTAGTAGCACCGGGGAGCTGTTTTTT
CATGTSSTGELFF
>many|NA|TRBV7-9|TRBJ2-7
TGTGCCAGCAGCCGATCCCCCATCTACGAGCAGTACTTC
CASSRSPIYEQYF